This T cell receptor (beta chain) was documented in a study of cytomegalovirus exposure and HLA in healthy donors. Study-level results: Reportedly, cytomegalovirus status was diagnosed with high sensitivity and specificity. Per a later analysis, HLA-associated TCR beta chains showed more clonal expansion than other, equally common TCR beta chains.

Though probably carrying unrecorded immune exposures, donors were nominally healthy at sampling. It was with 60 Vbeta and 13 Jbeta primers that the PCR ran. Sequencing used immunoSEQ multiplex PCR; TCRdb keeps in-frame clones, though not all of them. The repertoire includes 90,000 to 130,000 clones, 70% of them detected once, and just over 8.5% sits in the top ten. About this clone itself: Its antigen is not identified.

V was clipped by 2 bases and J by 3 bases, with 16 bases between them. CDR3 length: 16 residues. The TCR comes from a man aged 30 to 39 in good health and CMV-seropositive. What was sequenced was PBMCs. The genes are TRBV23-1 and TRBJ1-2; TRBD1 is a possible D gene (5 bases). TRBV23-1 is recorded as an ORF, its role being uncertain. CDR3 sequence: CASSQPPGTSDYGYTF. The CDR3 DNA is TGCGCCAGCAGTCAACCGCCCGGGACTTCGGACTATGGCTACACCTTC.